This T cell receptor (beta chain) was identified in a study of cytomegalovirus exposure and HLA in healthy donors (dated by TCRdb to 2016 to 2017). As for the study more broadly: According to a later analysis, the roughly 130 validation repertoires were produced on the same platform as the approximately 620 repertoires of the first cohort. The study was designed to test whether signatures of past pathogen exposure could be identified by cataloging public T cell receptors. In addition to the first cohort of 650 to 750 subjects, a separate validation cohort of under 150 different subjects was used. To predict cytomegalovirus infection status, the study brought together high-throughput TCR immunosequencing, statistical association of individual TCRs with disease status, and machine learning.

Libraries were constructed by the immunoSEQ multiplex PCR assay. The study's processing was this. A statistical classification framework was developed to diagnose cytomegalovirus status using the catalog of TCR beta chain sequences. What TCRdb holds here is the immuneACCESS table cut down to in-frame rearrangements. Part of the clones is not present; checked against another copy, under half of the missing clones reflect an unresolved V gene, and the others are unexplained. V and J calls plus clone size are reproduced from that table; the DNA served to infer D and trimming. The sample data list 100,000 to 150,000 clones, and about nine tenths of these were observed just once. The ten largest account for 2% to 2.5% of the sample. Turning to this clone: Its antigen is currently not known. Base qualities are not recorded, but no much larger clone differs from it by a single base.

The CDR3 runs 17 residues from the cysteine to the phenylalanine. CDR3 DNA is the only sequence kept; it has 51 bases, read in frame from the first base. V loses 4 bases at its end and J loses 6 bases; junction bases beyond the gene matches: 12. From the germline V gene, CDR1 is SGHRS and CDR2 is YFSETQ. Donors formed part of the validation cohort, which comprised about 130 subjects and was distinct from the first cohort of over 500 subjects. The paper as a whole reports these results and caveats: The authors suggested that the approach could potentially be extended to other disease states and immunological phenotypes. In vitro tests confirmed that a few of the cytomegalovirus-associated TCR beta chains recognize cytomegalovirus antigens. A later analysis had no HLA typing for the validation cohort, so co-occurrence there was scored across all 130 or so repertoires. The classifier was reported to diagnose cytomegalovirus status with high specificity and sensitivity in both the original and validation cohorts. In a later analysis, TCRs clustered in the first cohort were found to also tend to co-occur in the 120 validation repertoires, with approximately 95% of cluster scores above 0. A total of 164 TCR beta chains were listed by the study as associated with cytomegalovirus. While some public TCRs were present in many individuals, most TCR sequences turned up only very rarely across donors.

This clonotype originated in a woman aged 18-35 years in good health and CMV-seronegative. Sequencing was carried out using PBMCs. The chain was built from TRBV5-1 and TRBJ2-5, with 13 bases matching TRBD2. The DNA sequence is TGCGCCAGCAGCCCGACCTCCGGGACTAGCGGGGCAAAGACCCAGTACTTC. This encodes CASSPTSGTSGAKTQYF.